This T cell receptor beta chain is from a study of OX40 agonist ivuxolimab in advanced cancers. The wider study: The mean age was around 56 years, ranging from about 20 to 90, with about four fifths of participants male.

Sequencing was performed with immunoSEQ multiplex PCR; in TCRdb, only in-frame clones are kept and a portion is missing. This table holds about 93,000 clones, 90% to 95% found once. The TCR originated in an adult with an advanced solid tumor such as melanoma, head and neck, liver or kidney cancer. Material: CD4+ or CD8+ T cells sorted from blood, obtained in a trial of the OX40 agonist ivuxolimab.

This CDR3 is CASSLGLAGLEETQYF. In nucleotides, the CDR3 is TGTGCCAGCAGCTTAGGACTAGCGGGTCTTGAAGAGACCCAGTACTTC. V and J are TRBV9 and TRBJ2-5; 11 nucleotides match TRBD2. CDR3 length equals 16 residues. The junction had 8 bases not matched to a gene; V was cut back by 4 bases and J by 3 bases. Looked up from germline, CDR1 is SGDLS and CDR2 is YYNGEE.